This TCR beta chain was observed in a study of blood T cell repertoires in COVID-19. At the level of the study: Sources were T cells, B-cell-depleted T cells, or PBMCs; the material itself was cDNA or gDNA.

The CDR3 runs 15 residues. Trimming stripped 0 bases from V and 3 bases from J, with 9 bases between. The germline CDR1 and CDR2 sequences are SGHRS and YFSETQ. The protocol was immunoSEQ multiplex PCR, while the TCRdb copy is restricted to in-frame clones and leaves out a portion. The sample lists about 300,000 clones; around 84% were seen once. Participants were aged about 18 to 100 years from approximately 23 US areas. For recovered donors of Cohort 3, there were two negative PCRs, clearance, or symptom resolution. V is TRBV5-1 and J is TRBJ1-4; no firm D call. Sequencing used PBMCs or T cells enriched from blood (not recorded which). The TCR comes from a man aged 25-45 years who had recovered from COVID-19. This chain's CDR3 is CASSLAGSANEKLFF. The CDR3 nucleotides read TGCGCCAGCAGCTTGGCGGGGAGCGCTAATGAAAAACTGTTTTTT.